This T cell receptor (beta chain) originates from a study of Graves' ophthalmopathy and Graves' hyperthyroidism (dated by TCRdb to 2016 to 2018). Some background on the complete study: Peripheral blood samples were taken at the time of initial diagnosis, before any treatment was given. TCR beta repertoire signatures were used to distinguish Graves' ophthalmopathy from Graves' hyperthyroidism and to predict progression to ophthalmopathy. In total, some 140 blood samples were TCR-sequenced: fewer than 50 ophthalmopathy, over 70 hyperthyroidism and roughly 17 hyperthyroidism-to-ophthalmopathy patients. A discovery set of 90 to 100 patients (around 40 ophthalmopathy, 57 stable hyperthyroidism) was enrolled to explore V-J signatures distinguishing ophthalmopathy from hyperthyroidism. An independent validation cohort was composed of some 19 hyperthyroidism patients and some 16 patients who later progressed from hyperthyroidism to ophthalmopathy. In roughly 6 hyperthyroidism patients, the T-cell repertoire of thyroid tissue was compared with the T-cell repertoire of blood. Once sampling was done, hyperthyroidism patients were given methimazole at a starting dose of 30 mg daily, while ophthalmopathy patients were given high-dose intravenous methylprednisolone.

For repertoire sequencing, TCR beta CDR3 regions were amplified from RNA transcripts. HTBI primers and the Qiagen OneStep RT-PCR kit were used in a first-round RT-PCR, which was followed by a second-round multiplex PCR, size selection and purification. The libraries underwent paired-end sequencing with 100 bp reads on an Illumina HiSeq2000. Turning to the authors' computational methods: SOAPnuke was used to process the reads, removing any read that contained adapters or uncalled bases, had a mean Phred below 15, or lacked an exact match to the constant primer or identifier. High-quality paired reads were merged with COPE v1.2.5. Clonotypes were defined as unique nucleotide sequences and were aligned to IMGT TRB V, D and J references using MiTCR v1.1. Only V-J combinations with frequency above 0.0001 were analysed, covering around 99% of repertoires. For each V-J combination, a TCR clonal expansion and chaos score was defined as F50 clonal expansion divided by the chaos observed in the TCRdist matrix. Welch's t-statistics and random forest were used to reduce features to approximately 13 V-J combinations, which were fed into a naive Bayes classifier. Thyroid-blood repertoire similarity was quantified with the Morisita-Horn index. In TCRdb, the public reads were trimmed at Q25 with fastp and aligned with MiXCR, with productive beta chains retained. Each entry is one CDR3 protein sequence, shown with its most common DNA and genes. It is TCRdb's table, rather than the study itself, that gives the V and J calls and clone size. The sample table records around 600,000 distinct CDR3 sequences; roughly two fifths of these occur just once. Over 2.5% of the sample is taken by the ten largest.

The ophthalmopathy patients had moderately to severely active disease, with a Clinical Activity Score of 3 or higher, a NOSPECS grade of 4 or higher, and a disease duration of less than 3 months. Patients with other autoimmune diseases, uncontrolled infections, pregnancy or lactation were excluded from the study. Clinical symptoms, serum thyroxine, TRAb, thyroid ultrasound and orbital computed tomography formed the basis of the diagnosis. Using Ficoll-Paque density gradient centrifugation, PBMCs were isolated from less than 13 ml of fresh peripheral blood. Total RNA was extracted using Trizol reagent, and RNA quality was checked on an Agilent 2100 Bioanalyzer. Overall study results and their limits: In cross-validation, the 13-signature model distinguished ophthalmopathy from stable hyperthyroidism with 85% to 90% sensitivity and around 82% specificity, and in the test set the corresponding values were approximately 80% and 68%. Sample size was not predetermined statistically, and investigators were not blinded to group allocation. In validation, the model predicted ophthalmopathy progression with about 70% sensitivity and about 73% specificity; roughly eleven predicted patients were CT-confirmed with GO in a median of roughly 6.8 months. Most expanded thyroid clonotypes with a frequency above 0.001 also appeared in blood, which suggests that blood repertoires may reflect the immune response in the thyroid.

Including the terminal cysteine and phenylalanine, the CDR3 comprises 15 residues. The entry retains the CDR3 DNA only, 45 bases that are in frame from base 1. The germline V gene sets CDR1 to MGHDK and CDR2 to SYGVNS. At the junction V is shortened by 8 bases and J by 1 base, with 15 bases in between. As to this clonotype: The antigen it recognizes is unknown. Base quality data are lacking; no much larger clone is found one base away.

The sample was peripheral blood. In this chain, TRBV25-1 is recombined with TRBJ1-3, with no D gene named confidently. This receptor was obtained from an adult man with Graves' ophthalmopathy. The bases are TGTGCCAGCGTTGGAGAAGTGGCTTCTGGAAACACCATATATTTT. Translated, this is CASVGEVASGNTIYF.